The text below deals with one T cell receptor beta chain. The data were taken from a study of blood T cell repertoires in COVID-19. This CDR3 is 14 amino acids long. CDR1 and CDR2 (germline): SGHRS, YFSETQ. V was clipped by 5 bases and J by 2 bases; unmatched bases: 7. Measured with immunoSEQ multiplex PCR; TCRdb has only the in-frame clones, and not every one. The table records around 150,000 clones, roughly 89% of them present only once. The clonotype originates from a woman aged 40 to 49 with acute or convalescent COVID-19. This sequence joins TRBV5-1 and TRBJ2-7; 7 bases align to TRBD1. The sequenced sample consisted of peripheral blood. The CDR3 DNA sequence: TGCGCCAGCAGTCCTAGGACAGGAGCCTACGAGCAGTACTTC. Its protein product is CASSPRTGAYEQYF.